One sample yielded the 15 T cell receptor beta chains listed below, sequenced in a study of cytomegalovirus exposure and HLA in healthy donors. PCR primers comprised 60 Vbeta and 13 Jbeta primers. Sequencing used immunoSEQ multiplex PCR; TCRdb keeps in-frame clones, though not all of them. The sample shows 150,000 to 200,000 clones, more than 70% of them seen only once. Sequenced material: PBMCs. The receptors were gathered from a man aged 35 to 55 in good health and CMV-seropositive.

Only one count was recorded for this clone. The V gene is TRBV5-1, the J gene TRBJ2-3; 8 bases are shared with TRBD1. The CDR3 length is 15 residues. V lost 3 bases and J lost 0; bases outside the gene matches: 3. From germline, CDR1 is SGHRS and CDR2 YFSETQ. DNA of the CDR3: TGCGCCAGCAGCTCTCGGACAGGGAGCACAGATACGCAGTATTTT. Amino acid sequence: CASSSRTGSTDTQYF.

The V and J genes are TRBV6-4 and TRBJ2-2; tentatively, D is TRBD1 (5 bases). V lost 2 bases and J 2 bases, leaving 6 bases between the germline ends. The CDR3 is 14 amino acids. Per germline, CDR1 MRHNA and CDR2 SNTAGT. CDR3 coding DNA: TGTGCCAGCAGTGACCAGGGAAACACCGGGGAGCTGTTTTTT. Translating it yields CASSDQGNTGELFF.

The rearrangement uses TRBV11-3 and TRBJ2-1, with D possibly TRBD1 on 6 matching bases. Germline values: CDR1 SGHNT, CDR2 YENEEA. V gave up 4 bases and J gave up 5 bases, with 12 bases separating them. There are 14 residues in the CDR3. In DNA, the CDR3 is TGTGCCAGCAGCTATCGAGGGGGTCACAATGAGCAGTTCTTC. Its translation: CASSYRGGHNEQFF.

The rearrangement uses TRBV29-1 and TRBJ2-7, with 11 bases matching TRBD2. Germline lookup yields CDR1 SQVTM and CDR2 ANQGSEA. CDR3 length: 14 amino acids. The V segment lost 6 bases and the J segment 3 bases; nucleotides outside the gene matches: 7. The CDR3 region is CSVAYGTSGYEQYF. CDR3 in DNA: TGCAGCGTGGCCTACGGGACTAGCGGCTACGAGCAGTACTTC.

The rearrangement uses TRBV15 and TRBJ2-7, with D possibly TRBD2 on 5 matching bases. The CDR3 has 11 amino acids. With 9 bases removed from V and 3 bases from J, the gap between germline ends came to 9 bases. CDR1 is LNHNV, CDR2 YYDKDF, per germline (reference sequence). For the CDR3, the DNA is TGTGCCACAAGTGAGGGCTACGAGCAGTACTTC. Translated, it gives CATSEGYEQYF.

This clone appeared a single time. V usage is TRBV10-3 and J usage is TRBJ2-7, with 10 bases matching TRBD1. Trimming at V came to 4 bases and at J to 4 bases, leaving 7 bases not matched to a gene. The CDR3 consists of 15 residues. Germline V gene sequence: CDR1 ENHRY, CDR2 SYGVKD. The CDR3 coding sequence is TGTGCCATCAGTGCCGCCGGGACAGGGGTTTACGAGCAGTACTTC. Its translation is CAISAAGTGVYEQYF.

The CDR3 DNA is TGTGCCAGCAGTGAAACTAGCGGGGACTACGAGCAGTACTTC. Residues: CASSETSGDYEQYF. The genes are TRBV6-5 and TRBJ2-7, with 10 bases lining up with TRBD2. Germline V gene lookup returns CDR1 MNHEY and CDR2 SVGAGI. The CDR3 is 14 residues long. Trimming removed 5 bases from V and 3 bases from J; junction bases left unmatched: 4.

This chain connects TRBV10-3 to TRBJ1-3; the D is unclear. The germline V and J ends were trimmed by 6 bases and 4 bases, with 13 bases remaining between them. This CDR3 region has 14 residues. Germline lookup yields CDR1 ENHRY and CDR2 SYGVKD. This CDR3 reads CAISSGGSGNTIYF. The CDR3 DNA is TGTGCCATCAGCTCCGGAGGGTCAGGAAACACCATATATTTT.

The chain recombines TRBV7-3 with TRBJ1-1; 10 nucleotides match TRBD1. Germline-derived CDR1 and CDR2 are SGHTA and FQGTGA. The CDR3 runs to 19 residues. Unmatched junction bases numbered 17, after V lost 1 base and J lost 6 bases. The CDR3 nucleotides are TGTGCCAGCAGCTTAAGGCCGACGGACAAGGGGACAGGGGCATCTGAAGCTTTCTTT. This codes for CASSLRPTDKGTGASEAFF.

The rearrangement links TRBV29-1 to TRBJ1-3; 7 bases align to TRBD1. Trimming removed 7 bases from V and 3 bases from J; junction bases left unmatched: 6. This CDR3 has 13 residues. Germline loops: CDR1 SQVTM, CDR2 ANQGSEA. For the CDR3, the DNA is TGCAGCGGATGGGCAGGGGGTGGAAACACCATATATTTT. Residues: CSGWAGGGNTIYF.

The chain carries TRBV28 and TRBJ2-7; unclear D gene. Germline-derived CDR1 and CDR2 are MDHEN and SYDVKM. Trimming stripped 6 bases from V and 6 bases from J, with 18 bases between. The CDR3 covers 14 residues. CDR3 in DNA: TGTGCCAGCAGGCCCCCCTTAGAGTCCGTCGAGCAGTACTTC. Its translation is CASRPPLESVEQYF.

The chain couples TRBV28 to TRBJ2-1, with 10 bases fitting TRBD2. CDR3 length: 14 amino acids. CDR1 and CDR2 (germline): MDHEN, SYDVKM. J gave up 9 bases and V 3 bases, and 5 bases lay outside the gene matches. This CDR3 reads CASSLASGRGEQFF. The CDR3 nucleotides read TGTGCCAGCAGTTTGGCTAGCGGGAGAGGTGAGCAGTTCTTC. The full variable domain, completed using reference TRBV28 and TRBJ2-1, is DVKVTQSSRYLVKRTGEKVFLECVQDMDHENMFWYRQDPGLGLRLIYFSYDVKMKEKGDIPEGYSVSREKKERFSLILESASTNQTSMYLCASSLASGRGEQFFGPGTRLTVL.

The chain is built from TRBV7-2 and TRBJ1-4; D is unresolved. The germline V and J ends were trimmed by 6 bases and 7 bases, with 12 bases remaining between them. CDR1 is SGHTA and CDR2 is FQGNSA in the germline V gene. This CDR3 has 13 amino acids. CDR3 nucleotide sequence: TGTGCCAGCAGGTCCAACAGCTTTGAAAAACTGTTTTTT. It yields the protein CASRSNSFEKLFF.

The chain has TRBV11-1 and TRBJ1-1, with 8 bases that match TRBD1. CDR3 length: 15 residues. Trimming cost V 5 bases and J 3 bases; bases outside gene matches: 8. The germline V gene has CDR1 SGHAT and CDR2 FQDESV (reference sequence). CDR3 sequence: CASSRALTGDTEAFF. The CDR3 region has the DNA TGTGCCAGCAGCCGAGCCTTGACAGGGGACACTGAAGCTTTCTTT. The entire variable domain, with the rest obtained from reference TRBV11-1 and TRBJ1-1, is as follows: EAEVAQSPRYKITEKSQAVAFWCDPISGHATLYWYRQILGQGPELLVQFQDESVVDDSQLPKDRFSAERLKGVDSTLKIQPAELGDSAMYLCASSRALTGDTEAFFGQGTRLTVV.

This clone was counted only a few times. This sequence joins TRBV27 and TRBJ2-3; perhaps TRBD1 as D (6 bases). This CDR3 spans 15 amino acids. With 0 bases removed from V and 4 bases from J, the gap between germline ends came to 11 bases. Germline assignment: CDR1 MNHEY and CDR2 SMNVEV (reference sequence). The DNA for the CDR3 is TGTGCCAGCAGTTTATCGGGCGCAGGGGCAGATACGCAGTATTTT. Translating gives CASSLSGAGADTQYF.